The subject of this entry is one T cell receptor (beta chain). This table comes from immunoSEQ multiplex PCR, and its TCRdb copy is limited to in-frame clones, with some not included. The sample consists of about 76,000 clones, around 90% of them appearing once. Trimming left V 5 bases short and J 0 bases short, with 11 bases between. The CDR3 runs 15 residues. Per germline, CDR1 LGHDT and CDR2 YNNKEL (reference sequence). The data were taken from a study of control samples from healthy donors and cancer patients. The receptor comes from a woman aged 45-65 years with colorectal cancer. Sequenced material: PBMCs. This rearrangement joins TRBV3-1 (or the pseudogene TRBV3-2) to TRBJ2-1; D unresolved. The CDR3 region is CASSRTVSSYNEQFF. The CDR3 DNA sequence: TGTGCCAGCAGCAGGACGGTGAGCTCCTACAATGAGCAGTTCTTC.